A selection of T cell receptor beta chains follows, all from one sample in a study of blood T cell repertoires in COVID-19. The repertoire was sequenced with immunoSEQ multiplex PCR; TCRdb's copy has only in-frame clones and lacks some. The data contain 150,000 or so clones, around nine tenths of them seen just once; the ten biggest clones take up over 4.5%. Sequenced material: peripheral blood. The source is a human donor in a cohort sampled during active COVID-19. Each CDR3 is given with its conserved first and last residue. D genes are given only for firm matches. For some rows the clone size is stated as once, few or many, or as a class when expanded; others skip it.

>TRBD1|NA|TRBV9|TRBJ1-1
CASSAMTGGEARAFF
TGTGCCAGCAGCGCGATGACAGGGGGCGAGGCCCGAGCTTTCTTT
>TRBD1|NA|TRBV4-1|TRBJ2-7
CASSQTYLTGGMYF
TGCGCCAGCAGCCAAACTTACCTAACAGGGGGAATGTACTTC
>NA|NA|TRBV10-3|TRBJ1-2
CAITGENYGYTF
TGTGCCATCACAGGGGAAAACTATGGCTACACCTTC
>TRBD2|NA|TRBV20-1|TRBJ2-7
CSASKGVGLAGVTGEQYF
TGCAGTGCAAGTAAGGGGGTGGGACTAGCGGGAGTAACCGGCGAGCAGTACTTC
>TRBD2|NA|TRBV9|TRBJ2-1
CASSAKLAGGPNEQFF
TGTGCCAGCAGCGCAAAACTAGCGGGAGGGCCCAATGAGCAGTTCTTC
>TRBD2|NA|TRBV30|TRBJ2-7
CAWNPTSDPLYEQYF
TGTGCCTGGAACCCTACTAGCGACCCACTCTACGAGCAGTACTTC
>TRBD2|NA|TRBV28|TRBJ2-1
CASSRLAGQRVDEQFF
TGTGCCAGCAGCAGACTAGCGGGGCAACGGGTCGATGAGCAGTTCTTC
>TRBD2|NA|TRBV4-1|TRBJ2-7
CASSLIGTSGIYEQYF
TGCGCCAGCAGCCTAATCGGGACTAGCGGGATCTACGAGCAGTACTTC
>NA|NA|TRBV15|TRBJ2-7
CATRKWADSSYEQYF
TGTGCCACCAGAAAATGGGCAGATAGCTCCTACGAGCAGTACTTC
>NA|NA|TRBV12-3/TRBV12-4|TRBJ2-7
CASSSRIHEQYF
TGTGCCAGCAGTTCGAGGATCCACGAGCAGTACTTC
>TRBD2|NA|TRBV6-5|TRBJ2-3
CASSLAGINTDTQYF
TGTGCCAGCAGTCTAGCGGGAATTAATACAGATACGCAGTATTTT
>TRBD1|once|TRBV7-8|TRBJ1-4
CASSLLGQGGSNEKLFF
TGTGCCAGCAGCCTACTGGGACAGGGCGGGTCTAATGAAAAACTGTTTTTT
>TRBD2|once|TRBV4-1|TRBJ2-5
CASSRLAGIQETQYF
TGCGCCAGCAGCAGGCTAGCGGGAATCCAAGAGACCCAGTACTTC
>NA|NA|TRBV27|TRBJ1-2
CASSLSSGNYGYTF
TGTGCCAGCAGTTTATCGAGCGGAAACTATGGCTACACCTTC
>TRBD1|once|TRBV28|TRBJ1-1
CASSFPGTGDTEAFF
TGTGCCAGCAGTTTCCCCGGGACAGGGGACACTGAAGCTTTCTTT
>TRBD1|NA|TRBV28|TRBJ1-5
CASSYRDRGNQPQHF
TGTGCCAGCAGTTACCGGGACAGAGGCAATCAGCCCCAGCATTTT
>NA|NA|TRBV10-3|TRBJ1-4
CAIGRTANNEKLFF
TGTGCCATCGGTAGGACAGCCAATAATGAAAAACTGTTTTTT
>TRBD2|NA|TRBV9|TRBJ2-7
CASSVTSGGPYEQYF
TGTGCCAGCAGCGTTACTAGCGGGGGACCCTACGAGCAGTACTTC
>NA|NA|TRBV18|TRBJ2-1
CASSSLELTYNEQFF
TGTGCCAGCTCATCTCTAGAGCTAACCTACAATGAGCAGTTCTTC
>TRBD1|NA|TRBV30|TRBJ2-3
CAWRSGQAITDTQYF
TGTGCCTGGAGGTCCGGACAGGCGATCACAGATACGCAGTATTTT
>NA|once|TRBV14|TRBJ2-7
CASSHNEVYEQYF
TGTGCCAGCAGCCATAATGAGGTTTACGAGCAGTACTTC
>NA|NA|TRBV5-1|TRBJ2-1
CASKPGLGLYNEQFF
TGCGCCAGCAAACCGGGACTGGGGCTCTACAATGAGCAGTTCTTC
>NA|NA|TRBV30|TRBJ1-1
CAWSLQVNTEAFF
TGTGCCTGGTCGCTTCAGGTGAACACTGAAGCTTTCTTT
>NA|once|TRBV15|TRBJ1-1
CATSRNPGMNTEAFF
TGTGCCACCAGCCGAAACCCGGGGATGAACACTGAAGCTTTCTTT
>NA|NA|TRBV5-6|TRBJ2-3
CASSLISRVMGTDTQYF
TGTGCCAGCAGCTTAATCTCCAGGGTCATGGGCACAGATACGCAGTATTTT
>TRBD1|once|TRBV29-1|TRBJ1-2
CSAPALDRVKGNYGYTF
TGCAGCGCTCCCGCCCTTGACAGGGTGAAAGGAAACTATGGCTACACCTTC
>TRBD1|NA|TRBV5-6|TRBJ1-2
CASSPVHRGANYGYTF
TGTGCCAGCAGCCCGGTCCACAGGGGAGCAAACTATGGCTACACCTTC
>NA|NA|TRBV28|TRBJ2-1
CASSLSLTGYNEQFF
TGTGCCAGCAGTTTATCTCTTACAGGGTACAATGAGCAGTTCTTC
>TRBD1|NA|TRBV27|TRBJ2-7
CATPQDRFTCSKLLGSYEQYF
TGTGCCACCCCCCAGGACAGGTTTACGTGCTCCAAGTTATTGGGCTCCTACGAGCAGTACTTC
>NA|NA|TRBV7-8|TRBJ2-2
CASSPHTGELFF
TGTGCCAGCAGCCCTCACACCGGGGAGCTGTTTTTT
>TRBD1|once|TRBV14|TRBJ2-7
CASSQVFEGDRGREQYF
TGTGCCAGCAGCCAAGTTTTTGAGGGGGACAGGGGGCGCGAGCAGTACTTC
>TRBD1|once|TRBV19|TRBJ1-5
CASSQQGNQPQHF
TGTGCCAGTAGCCAACAGGGGAATCAGCCCCAGCATTTT
>NA|NA|TRBV3-1/TRBV3-2|TRBJ1-2
CASSQGGGLANYGYTF
TGTGCCAGCAGCCAAGGGGGAGGGCTAGCTAACTATGGCTACACCTTC
>NA|few|TRBV5-6|TRBJ1-1
CASSAGGPPHTEAFF
TGTGCCAGCAGCGCCGGAGGGCCCCCCCACACTGAAGCTTTCTTT
>NA|NA|TRBV7-9|TRBJ1-1
CASSLTLSLTEAFF
TGTGCCAGCAGCTTAACCCTTTCACTCACTGAAGCTTTCTTT
>NA|NA|TRBV5-4|TRBJ2-1
CASSLAGTSYNEQFF
TGTGCCAGCAGCTTGGCCGGGACTTCCTACAATGAGCAGTTCTTC
>NA|NA|TRBV2|TRBJ1-5
CASSYSGLGNQPQHF
TGTGCCAGCAGTTATTCAGGGTTAGGCAATCAGCCCCAGCATTTT
>NA|NA|TRBV6-2/TRBV6-3|TRBJ2-2
CASSYRPAEAHTGELFF
TGTGCCAGCAGTTACCGGCCGGCGGAGGCCCACACCGGGGAGCTGTTTTTT
>TRBD1|once|TRBV7-9|TRBJ1-2
CASSLKQGAGGYTF
TGTGCCAGCAGCTTAAAACAGGGGGCGGGAGGCTACACCTTC
>NA|NA|TRBV5-1|TRBJ1-2
CASRPTGNYGYTF
TGCGCCAGCAGGCCCACAGGGAACTATGGCTACACCTTC
>NA|NA|TRBV19|TRBJ2-7
CASSIDRYEQYF
TGTGCCAGTAGTATAGATCGCTACGAGCAGTACTTC
>TRBD1|NA|TRBV19|TRBJ1-5
CASSLGQGLSQPQHF
TGTGCCAGTAGTTTAGGACAGGGCCTAAGTCAGCCCCAGCATTTT
>NA|few|TRBV21-1|TRBJ2-3
CASTPQGPRTDTQYF
TGTGCCAGCACCCCACAGGGACCTCGCACAGATACGCAGTATTTT
>NA|NA|TRBV3-1/TRBV3-2|TRBJ1-1
CASSHGQSQAFF
TGTGCCAGCAGCCATGGGCAAAGTCAAGCTTTCTTT
>NA|NA|TRBV28|TRBJ1-3
CASSFQHSGNTIYF
TGTGCCAGCAGTTTCCAACACTCTGGAAACACCATATATTTT
>NA|once|TRBV3-1/TRBV3-2|TRBJ1-2
CASSDHSRVNYGYTF
TGTGCCAGCAGCGACCACTCCAGGGTGAACTATGGCTACACCTTC
>NA|NA|TRBV6-5|TRBJ1-1
CASSNRQRGTEAFF
TGTGCCAGCAGTAATCGACAGCGAGGCACTGAAGCTTTCTTT
>NA|NA|TRBV3-1/TRBV3-2|TRBJ2-6
CASSQWGVESSGANVLTF
TGTGCCAGCAGCCAGTGGGGCGTCGAGTCCTCTGGGGCCAACGTCCTGACTTTC
>NA|NA|TRBV12-5|TRBJ2-5
CASGSNQGETQYF
TGTGCTAGTGGTTCGAACCAGGGTGAGACCCAGTACTTC
>NA|NA|TRBV18|TRBJ2-3
CASSPNTDTQYF
TGTGCCAGCTCACCTAATACAGATACGCAGTATTTT
>NA|NA|TRBV6-5|TRBJ2-7
CASGTRLSEQYF
TGTGCCAGCGGGACACGGCTCTCCGAGCAGTACTTC
>TRBD1|NA|TRBV28|TRBJ2-7
CASSLFDREVYEQYF
TGTGCCAGCAGTTTATTCGACAGGGAAGTCTACGAGCAGTACTTC
>TRBD1|NA|TRBV28|TRBJ2-7
CASSLGQGADEQYF
TGTGCCAGCAGTTTAGGGCAGGGGGCGGATGAGCAGTACTTC
>NA|NA|TRBV7-2|TRBJ2-1
CASSSPLRNEQFF
TGTGCCAGCAGCTCCCCACTAAGAAATGAGCAGTTCTTC
>NA|NA|TRBV27|TRBJ1-2
CASSSSGAPNYGYTF
TGTGCCAGCAGTTCTTCAGGGGCTCCTAACTATGGCTACACCTTC
>NA|NA|TRBV6-5|TRBJ2-6
CASRASGANVLTF
TGTGCCAGCAGGGCTTCTGGGGCCAACGTCCTGACTTTC
>NA|NA|TRBV30|TRBJ1-6
CAWSVGSGSPLHF
TGTGCCTGGAGTGTAGGTTCAGGTTCACCCCTCCACTTT
>NA|NA|TRBV9|TRBJ2-7
CASSNRSGFSYEQYF
TGTGCCAGCAGCAACCGGAGCGGGTTCTCCTACGAGCAGTACTTC
>NA|NA|TRBV5-4|TRBJ1-4
CASSPGVGEAEKLFF
TGTGCCAGCAGCCCGGGGGTAGGGGAAGCTGAAAAACTGTTTTTT
>TRBD1|NA|TRBV6-1|TRBJ1-3
CASSEVDRGLLFSGNTIYF
TGTGCCAGCAGTGAAGTAGACAGGGGGCTCCTTTTCTCTGGAAACACCATATATTTT